This T cell receptor (beta chain) was recorded in a study of blood T cell repertoires in COVID-19. Study as a whole: Some COVID-19 samples were acute and others convalescent; all came from the United States, Italy and Spain. PBMCs, B-cell-depleted T cells, or T cells provided the cDNA or gDNA that made up the material.

V was cut by 2 bases and J by 7 bases, with 17 bases left in between. This CDR3 is built from 16 residues. CDR1 and CDR2 from the germline V gene are MNHEY and SVGAGI. Per the authors' pipeline: The assay estimated nucleated cells by amplifying reference gene primers. TCRdb's copy holds only in-frame clones and misses some; the assay was immunoSEQ multiplex PCR. V and J calls and clone size are those listed in that table; D and trimming were worked out from the DNA. The sample comprises some 86,000 clones, approximately 89% of which are singletons, and about 2.5% rests with the top ten. This rearrangement joins TRBV6-5 to TRBJ2-2; D might be TRBD2 (6 bases). Material: peripheral blood. The TCR comes from a human donor with active COVID-19. The donor label of this sample is uncertain. The CDR3 loop reads CASSYGPGRGVGELFF. The DNA of the CDR3 is TGTGCCAGCAGTTACGGGCCAGGGCGGGGTGTCGGGGAGCTGTTTTTT.